Shown below are 9 T cell receptor beta chains from a single sample sequenced in a study of OX40 agonist ivuxolimab in advanced cancers. The assay was immunoSEQ multiplex PCR, and TCRdb's table has in-frame clones only and misses some. This table holds 20,000 to 30,000 clones, roughly 85% found once. The specimen comprised CD4+ or CD8+ T cells sorted from blood, sampled in a trial of the OX40 agonist ivuxolimab. The receptors stem from an adult with an advanced solid tumor such as melanoma, head and neck, liver or kidney cancer.

The V gene is TRBV7-2, the J gene TRBJ1-5, with D hard to call. V lost 1 base, J lost 0 bases, and 7 bases lay in between. The CDR3 loop spans 15 amino acids. The V gene's germline CDR1 is SGHTA and CDR2 FQGNSA. Here the CDR3 reads CASSLGQISNQPQHF. CDR3 nucleotide sequence: TGTGCCAGCAGCTTAGGGCAAATTAGCAATCAGCCCCAGCATTTT.

V gene TRBV5-6 combines with J gene TRBJ2-7; TRBD1 aligns across 9 bases. Germline CDR1 and CDR2: SGHDT and YYEEEE. Germline trimming cut 4 bases from V and 4 bases from J; bases unmatched to any gene: 6. The CDR3 is 14 amino acids. CDR3: CASSKVDRGYEQYF. The CDR3 DNA follows: TGTGCCAGCAGCAAGGTGGACAGGGGTTACGAGCAGTACTTC.

This rearrangement joins TRBV7-2 to TRBJ1-6, with D possibly TRBD1 on 5 matching bases. This CDR3 has 15 amino acids. The germline V gene has CDR1 SGHTA and CDR2 FQGNSA. Trimming stripped 1 base from V and 6 bases from J, with 10 bases between. CDR3 loop: CASSLDRPSNSPLHF. The CDR3 DNA sequence: TGTGCCAGCAGCTTAGACAGGCCATCTAATTCACCCCTCCACTTT.

DNA for the CDR3: TGCGCCAGCAGAGCAGGTTCGAGGAACACTGAAGCTTTCTTT. Protein: CASRAGSRNTEAFF. The chain is built from TRBV5-1 and TRBJ1-1, with unresolved D. The CDR3 extends over 14 amino acids. Germline CDR1 and CDR2: SGHRS and YFSETQ. V was pared by 5 bases and J by 1 base, with 12 bases between.

Only one count was recorded for this clone. DNA for the CDR3: TGTGCCAGCAGTTTGTACGGGGTGGGTTCACCCCTCCACTTT. It specifies CASSLYGVGSPLHF. The chain combines TRBV27 with TRBJ1-6; D remains ambiguous. From germline, CDR1 is MNHEY and CDR2 SMNVEV (reference sequence). V lost 3 bases and J 9 bases, leaving 12 bases between the germline ends. This CDR3 is built from 14 residues.

The CDR3 sequence: CASSPPRANTGELFF. In DNA form, the CDR3 reads TGTGCCAGCAGCCCCCCCCGGGCAAACACCGGGGAGCTGTTTTTT. The gene calls are TRBV9 and TRBJ2-2; no definite D call. The V end was cut by 4 bases, the J end by 2 bases, with 12 bases between. CDR3 length: 15 amino acids. Germline V gene sequence: CDR1 SGDLS, CDR2 YYNGEE.

V is TRBV6-1 and J is TRBJ1-1; D gene ambiguous. Trimming removed 8 bases at V and 7 bases at J, with 8 bases between. The germline V gene has CDR1 MNHNS and CDR2 SASEGT. CDR3 length: 10 residues. The CDR3 reads CASEADEAFF. The CDR3 DNA is TGTGCCAGCGAGGCAGATGAAGCTTTCTTT.

CDR3 DNA: TGCGCCAGCAGCTTGTTCGGGGGAGATACGCAGTATTTT. This translates into CASSLFGGDTQYF. The V call is TRBV5-1, the J call TRBJ2-3, with a weak D call TRBD2 (6 bases). From germline, CDR1 is SGHRS and CDR2 YFSETQ. Trimming took off 1 base at V and 5 bases at J, with 8 bases between the two ends. The CDR3 has 13 amino acids.

This clone was detected only a few times. V and J are TRBV5-5 and TRBJ1-5, with D possibly being TRBD1 (5 bases). Trimming shortened V by 4 bases and J by 6 bases, and 17 bases separated the two germline ends. The CDR3 is made up of 15 amino acids. Germline-derived CDR1 and CDR2 are SGHKS and YYEKEE (reference sequence). CDR3 sequence (DNA): TGTGCCAGCAGCCTTTCGCGGGTAGGGGCTCAGCCCCAGCATTTT. This codes for CASSLSRVGAQPQHF.